A single sample gave rise to the 20 T cell receptor beta chains below, sequenced in a study of blood T cell repertoires in COVID-19. This table comes from immunoSEQ multiplex PCR, and its TCRdb copy is limited to in-frame clones, with some not included. The sample has 95,000 to 150,000 clones; approximately 85% are singletons. Sequenced sample: peripheral blood. All receptors come from a young man with COVID-19, enrolled during active disease.

This clone appeared many times. Other DNA sequences within the sample encode an identical CDR3. This chain links TRBV2 with TRBJ2-7; 11 bases line up with TRBD1. Per germline, CDR1 SNHLY and CDR2 FYNNEI. CDR3 length equals 13 residues. The V and J ends lost 4 bases and 5 bases, in that order; junction bases with no gene match: 1. The CDR3 loop is CASSGTGGDEQYF. The CDR3 region has the DNA TGTGCCAGCAGTGGGACAGGGGGCGACGAGCAGTACTTC.

The rearrangement links TRBV6-2 or TRBV6-3 to TRBJ2-1; 9 bases agree with TRBD2. V shed 0 bases, J shed 12 bases, and the junction held 24 bases outside the gene matches. Germline CDR1 and CDR2: MNHEY and SVGEGT. The CDR3 contains 20 residues. The CDR3 bases are TGTGCCAGCAGTTACTCCATAGCTAGCGGGATAACAATGAGTGGTTCGCGGCAGTTCTTC. Encoded protein: CASSYSIASGITMSGSRQFF.

The chain couples TRBV27 to TRBJ2-2; the match to TRBD2 covers 7 bases. CDR1 and CDR2 from the germline V gene are MNHEY and SMNVEV (reference sequence). V lost 6 bases and J lost 1; bases outside the gene matches: 8. The CDR3 is made up of 16 amino acids. The chain's CDR3 is CASSPRAGRNTGELFF. The CDR3 nucleotides are TGTGCCAGCAGCCCCCGAGCGGGGAGGAACACCGGGGAGCTGTTTTTT.

The gene calls are TRBV5-5 and TRBJ2-5; the D gene is possibly TRBD1 (5 bases). V lost 0 bases to trimming and J lost 3 bases, with 9 bases between them. CDR1 SGHKS and CDR2 YYEKEE come from the germline V gene (reference sequence). This CDR3 contains 14 residues. CDR3 coding DNA: TGTGCCAGCAGCTTGGCCGTAGGGGAAGAGACCCAGTACTTC. Its protein is CASSLAVGEETQYF.

The chain carries TRBV5-1 and TRBJ2-5, with TRBD2 matching over 12 bases. This CDR3 has 15 residues. J lost 2 bases, V lost 4 bases, and 3 bases had no gene match. CDR1 and CDR2 (germline): SGHRS, YFSETQ. CDR3 in DNA: TGCGCCAGCAGCACCGGGACTAGCGGGCAAGAGACCCAGTACTTC. This encodes CASSTGTSGQETQYF.

The CDR3 region has the DNA TGTGCCAGCAGTTACCGGGGACAAGGGTCCTACGAGCAGTACTTC. It translates to CASSYRGQGSYEQYF. The J gene is TRBJ2-7, the V gene TRBV6-2 or TRBV6-3; maybe TRBD1 (6 bases). This CDR3 has 15 amino acids. V was trimmed by 2 bases and J by 1 base, leaving 12 bases between them. Per germline, CDR1 MNHEY and CDR2 SVGEGT.

By proportion, this clone is medium-sized. The chain is built from TRBV11-3 and TRBJ2-5; 7 bases line up with TRBD2. The CDR3 extends over 17 amino acids. J was trimmed by 4 bases and V by 6 bases; bases with no gene match: 17. Germline CDR1 is SGHNT and CDR2 is YENEEA. CDR3 in DNA: TGTGCCAGCAGTTTGTGGACTAGTGGTAGCGAAGGAGAGACCCAGTACTTC. This translates into CASSLWTSGSEGETQYF. Complete variable domain (other parts from reference TRBV11-3 and TRBJ2-5): EAGVVQSPRYKIIEKKQPVAFWCNPISGHNTLYWYLQNLGQGPELLIRYENEEAVDDSQLPKDRFSAERLKGVDSTLKIQPAELGDSAVYLCASSLWTSGSEGETQYFGPGTRLLVL.

The V gene is TRBV2, the J gene TRBJ2-3, with a tentative D call TRBD2 (6 bases). Germline V gene lookup returns CDR1 SNHLY and CDR2 FYNNEI. Trimming removed 6 bases at V and 4 bases at J, with 8 bases between. CDR3 length: 12 residues. Here the CDR3 reads CASRWDSDTQYF. CDR3 DNA: TGTGCCAGCAGATGGGACTCAGATACGCAGTATTTT.

The chain uses TRBV10-3 and TRBJ1-4; 8 positions match TRBD1. The junction had 10 bases not matched to a gene; V was cut back by 6 bases and J by 7 bases. Germline lookup yields CDR1 ENHRY and CDR2 SYGVKD. The CDR3 loop spans 15 amino acids. The CDR3, as DNA: TGTGCCATCAGCGAACACAGGGGGTCTAGTGAAAAACTGTTTTTT. Its translation: CAISEHRGSSEKLFF.

The chain uses TRBV4-1 and TRBJ2-7, with D hard to call. CDR3 length: 17 residues. CDR1 MGHRA and CDR2 YSYEKL come from the germline V gene. Trimming took off 4 bases at V and 6 bases at J, with 25 bases between the two ends. In DNA form, the CDR3 reads TGCGCCAGCAGCCCCTTAGTCCCAGGCGTATTGTCTCCCGAGCAGTACTTC. It translates to CASSPLVPGVLSPEQYF.

The chain's CDR3 is CASRFPPGTASTDTQYF. DNA for the CDR3: TGTGCCAGCAGGTTCCCACCCGGGACAGCTAGCACAGATACGCAGTATTTT. The chain uses TRBV7-2 and TRBJ2-3; TRBD1 matches at 7 bases. The V and J ends lost 6 bases and 0 bases, in that order; junction bases with no gene match: 12. Germline CDR1 SGHTA, CDR2 FQGNSA. This CDR3 has 17 amino acids.

This clone appeared a single time. The chain links TRBV28 to TRBJ2-2, with D perhaps matching TRBD1 (5 bases). Germline-derived CDR1 and CDR2 are MDHEN and SYDVKM. Trimming stripped 6 bases from V and 4 bases from J, with 12 bases between. This CDR3 has 14 residues. This CDR3 reads CASRGRVTTGELFF. In DNA, the CDR3 is TGTGCCAGCAGGGGCAGGGTGACCACCGGGGAGCTGTTTTTT.

Here the CDR3 reads CASTTGSTNEKLFF. As DNA, the CDR3 is TGCGCCAGCACCACAGGCTCAACTAATGAAAAACTGTTTTTT. J is TRBJ1-4 and V is TRBV5-1; D perhaps matches TRBD1 (5 bases). CDR3 length equals 14 residues. Trimming cost V 6 bases and J 0 bases, with 9 bases left between them. Germline V gene sequence: CDR1 SGHRS, CDR2 YFSETQ.

The chain uses TRBV11-1 and TRBJ1-1; 9 bases match TRBD1. V trimming: 8 bases; J trimming: 3 bases; junction bases outside the gene matches: 7. The CDR3 sequence is 14 residues long. CDR1 SGHAT and CDR2 FQDESV come from the germline V gene (reference sequence). CDR3 DNA sequence: TGTGCCAGCGGCAGGGACAGGGCGGACACTGAAGCTTTCTTT. The encoded protein is CASGRDRADTEAFF.

The chain is built from TRBV5-1 and TRBJ1-1, with a weak D call TRBD1 (6 bases). This CDR3 region has 14 residues. The V gene's germline CDR1 is SGHRS and CDR2 YFSETQ. V lost 4 bases and J 11 bases, leaving 21 bases between the germline ends. CDR3 in DNA: TGCGCCAGCAGCGATCCGGACAGCGGTCGGGCGGCTTTCTTT. Protein product: CASSDPDSGRAAFF.

This clone was picked up a small number of times. The chain links TRBV3-1 (or the pseudogene TRBV3-2) to TRBJ2-7; TRBD1 matches 9 bases. The germline gives CDR1 LGHDT, CDR2 YNNKEL (reference sequence). The CDR3 totals 14 residues. Trimming cost V 3 bases and J 6 bases; bases outside gene matches: 6. The CDR3: CASSHLGQGSEQYF. The CDR3 DNA is TGTGCCAGCAGCCACCTGGGACAGGGTAGCGAGCAGTACTTC.

This clone has more than one count but fewer than ten. The J gene is TRBJ1-5, the V gene TRBV2, with TRBD1 matching 7 bases. With V trimmed by 5 bases and J by 0 bases, 4 bases remained unmatched. The CDR3 consists of 15 residues. Germline V lookup: CDR1 SNHLY, CDR2 FYNNEI. The CDR3 nucleotides are TGTGCCAGCAGTCCACAGGGGCTTAGCAATCAGCCCCAGCATTTT. Protein: CASSPQGLSNQPQHF.

V usage is TRBV27 and J usage is TRBJ1-4; D might be TRBD1 (5 bases). This CDR3 is built from 15 residues. The V gene's germline CDR1 is MNHEY and CDR2 SMNVEV (reference sequence). The germline V and J ends were trimmed by 5 bases and 8 bases, with 18 bases remaining between them. The CDR3 DNA reads as TGTGCCAGCAGTCACCGACAGACTTCGTGGGAAAAACTGTTTTTT. Encoded protein: CASSHRQTSWEKLFF.

This clone was found a few times. The gene calls are TRBV6-1 and TRBJ1-5; D remains ambiguous. The V end was cut by 2 bases, the J end by 6 bases, with 14 bases between. This CDR3 has 15 residues. CDR1 is MNHNS, CDR2 SASEGT, per germline. CDR3 sequence: CASSERPTGSQPQHF. CDR3 in DNA: TGTGCCAGCAGTGAAAGGCCCACGGGGAGTCAGCCCCAGCATTTT.

The genes are TRBV28 and TRBJ2-7; D gene ambiguous. Trimming took off 3 bases at V and 1 base at J, with 7 bases between the two ends. The CDR3 spans 13 residues. CDR1 MDHEN and CDR2 SYDVKM come from the germline V gene. The CDR3 nucleotides are TGTGCCAGCAGTTTCCAGGTTTCCTACGAGCAGTACTTC. This translates into CASSFQVSYEQYF.